This T cell receptor (beta chain) appears in the sequencing data of a study of cytomegalovirus exposure and HLA in healthy donors. General study points: A missense DCLRE1C variant was associated with V- and J-gene trimming of TCR beta chains in a later analysis, and an independent cohort replicated the association. Most of the TCR beta V segments (in an earlier analysis) were productive either about 87% or about 30% of the time. The HLA-A and HLA-B alleles of most subjects were reportedly predicted accurately from TCR beta sequences. An assumption of roughly uniform sequencing depth across donors underlay the presence/absence analyses.

The CDR3 sequence is 15 residues long. CDR1 is MNHEY and CDR2 is SVGAGI in the germline V gene. Deletions cut 6 bases from V and 0 bases from J, with 15 bases between. Comments on this clone: No antigen is known for it.

The PCR had 60 Vbeta and 13 Jbeta primers. Sequencing was performed with immunoSEQ multiplex PCR; in TCRdb, only in-frame clones are kept and a portion is missing. This sample's table has 150,000 to 200,000 clones. The chain is built from TRBV6-5 and TRBJ2-7; tentatively, D is TRBD2 (6 bases). Sequenced sample: PBMCs. The receptor was derived from a woman between 18 and 29 years old in good health and CMV-seropositive. The CDR3 is CASSQAYGGSYEQYF. The DNA of the CDR3 is TGTGCCAGCAGCCAGGCCTACGGGGGCTCCTACGAGCAGTACTTC.